These T cell receptor beta chains were read from a single sample in a study of T cell responses to AZD1222 COVID-19 vaccine. This table comes from immunoSEQ multiplex PCR, and its TCRdb copy is limited to in-frame clones, with some not included. The table records about 120,000 clones, 80% to 90% of them present only once. The sequences come from peripheral blood, collected on day 0 of AZD1222 vaccination. Source of these receptors: an adult in good health. Each CDR3 is given with its conserved first and last residue. A D gene is named only where the DNA matches it firmly. Not all rows give a size; the values are once, few, many and, for expanded clones, a class.

clone size	V gene	D gene	J gene	CDR3 DNA	CDR3 protein
-	TRBV18	TRBD1	TRBJ2-1	TGTGCCAGCTCACCTGCAGGGGGCTCTAATGAGCAGTTCTTC	CASSPAGGSNEQFF
-	TRBV27	TRBD1	TRBJ1-2	TGTGCCAGCAGTTTAACTCAGGGGGCTAACTATGGCTACACCTTC	CASSLTQGANYGYTF
-	TRBV28	-	TRBJ1-4	TGTGCCAGCAGTGCGAGCCCACAGGGACGAGGAGAAAAACTGTTTTTT	CASSASPQGRGEKLFF
-	TRBV9	-	TRBJ2-4	TGTGCCAGCAGCGCCCGCCAGGACCCGGGGGCCAAAAACATTCAGTACTTC	CASSARQDPGAKNIQYF
-	TRBV27	TRBD1	TRBJ1-1	TGTGCCAGCAGTCATACGGACAGGGTTTACACTGAAGCTTTCTTT	CASSHTDRVYTEAFF
-	TRBV30	-	TRBJ1-1	TGTGCCTGGAGTGTAACCGGGAGGACTGAAGCTTTCTTT	CAWSVTGRTEAFF
-	TRBV20-1	TRBD1	TRBJ1-5	TGCAGTGCTAGTGGGGGACAGGGACATCAGCCCCAGCATTTT	CSASGGQGHQPQHF
once	TRBV5-1	-	TRBJ2-6	TGCGCCAGCAGGGACCAACAGACTGGGGCCAACGTCCTGACTTTC	CASRDQQTGANVLTF
-	TRBV28	TRBD1	TRBJ1-1	TGTGCCAGCAGTGTACCAGGGGGGGGGTACACTGAAGCTTTCTTT	CASSVPGGGYTEAFF
-	TRBV2	-	TRBJ1-5	TGTGCCAGCGGAGGCGGGTATAGCAATCAGCCCCAGCATTTT	CASGGGYSNQPQHF
-	TRBV4-1	TRBD2	TRBJ2-2	TGCGCCAGCAGCCTTTCCGGGACTAGCGGGACGGGCACCGGGGAGCTGTTTTTT	CASSLSGTSGTGTGELFF
-	TRBV5-1	-	TRBJ1-1	TGCGCCAGCAGCTTGACGGGCAACACTGAAGCTTTCTTT	CASSLTGNTEAFF
once	TRBV7-3	-	TRBJ2-5	TGTGCCAGCAGCTCCAATCCCATCGATCTAGAAGAGACCCAGTACTTC	CASSSNPIDLEETQYF
-	TRBV24-1	-	TRBJ1-5	TGTGCCACCAGCCCCGGGGTGGGCAATCAGCCCCAGCATTTT	CATSPGVGNQPQHF
-	TRBV19	TRBD2	TRBJ2-5	TGTGCCAGTAGTATAGTACTAGCGGGAGGGCCGGGGGAGACCCAGTACTTC	CASSIVLAGGPGETQYF
-	TRBV6-5	TRBD2	TRBJ2-1	TGTGCCAGCGGACTAGCGGGACTTCGCAATGAGCAGTTCTTC	CASGLAGLRNEQFF
-	TRBV19	TRBD1	TRBJ1-2	TGTGCCAGTAGTATAAGGGGACAGGGGGTCGGAGGCTACACCTTC	CASSIRGQGVGGYTF
-	TRBV30	TRBD2	TRBJ2-3	TGTGCCTGGACCGGGACTAGCGGGGCCGGGACGCAGTATTTT	CAWTGTSGAGTQYF
-	TRBV19	-	TRBJ1-1	TGTGCCAGCCGTCGGGACTCTGAAGCTTTCTTT	CASRRDSEAFF
-	TRBV29-1	-	TRBJ2-2	TGCAGCGTTTCACAATCGAACACCGGGGAGCTGTTTTTT	CSVSQSNTGELFF
once	TRBV4-1	-	TRBJ2-1	TGCGCCAGCAGCCGCGCAGGGGGGGCTTCCTACAATGAGCAGTTCTTC	CASSRAGGASYNEQFF
-	TRBV28	TRBD1	TRBJ1-6	TGTGCCAGCGCAAGGGGGCTGGTGCTGTCACCCCTCCACTTT	CASARGLVLSPLHF
-	TRBV28	TRBD1	TRBJ1-2	TGTGCCAGCAGTTTCCCGACAGGGCCTAACTATGGCTACACCTTC	CASSFPTGPNYGYTF
-	TRBV28	-	TRBJ2-7	TGTGCCAGCAGCCTAACAGGGTTGTCCACCTACGAGCAGTACTTC	CASSLTGLSTYEQYF
-	TRBV4-2	-	TRBJ1-5	TGTGCCAGCAGCCAAGATCACAGGTACCGCAATCAGCCCCAGCATTTT	CASSQDHRYRNQPQHF
-	TRBV11-2	TRBD1	TRBJ2-7	TGTGCCAGCAGCTTAGGACCCGGGACAGGGGATAAATGGTACGAGCAGTACTTC	CASSLGPGTGDKWYEQYF
-	TRBV19	TRBD1	TRBJ2-1	TGTGCCAGTAGCCGGGACAGGGGAGGCAATGAGCAGTTCTTC	CASSRDRGGNEQFF
-	TRBV2	-	TRBJ1-3	TGTGCCAGCACTACAGGGAAACTGGCTGGAAACACCATATATTTT	CASTTGKLAGNTIYF
-	TRBV5-1	TRBD2	TRBJ2-3	TGCGCCAGCAGCTTGATGCTAGCGGGAGTCGGCACAGATACGCAGTATTTT	CASSLMLAGVGTDTQYF
-	TRBV28	-	TRBJ1-1	TGTGCCAGCAGTTTATCATTGTCGACTGAAGCTTTCTTT	CASSLSLSTEAFF
-	TRBV18	TRBD2	TRBJ2-7	TGTGCCAGCTCACCCGGCGGGGGGATCTACGAGCAGTACTTC	CASSPGGGIYEQYF
-	TRBV6-5	-	TRBJ2-1	TGTGCCAGCAGCCCCCTAGGGGGGGGCGGTGAGCAGTTCTTC	CASSPLGGGGEQFF
-	TRBV7-6	TRBD2	TRBJ2-3	TGTGCCAGCAGCTTAGTAGGAGGACTAGCGGGGCTCACAGATACGCAGTATTTT	CASSLVGGLAGLTDTQYF
-	TRBV5-1	-	TRBJ2-7	TGCGCCAGCAGCTTGGCCGCAGGGGCGGGAATTACCTACGAGCAGTACTTC	CASSLAAGAGITYEQYF
-	TRBV2	-	TRBJ1-2	TGTGCCAGCGCCTCCCGGGCCTCCTATGGCTACACCTTC	CASASRASYGYTF
-	TRBV30	TRBD1	TRBJ1-2	TGTGCCTGGACTTTAGGACAGGGAATTGGCTACACCTTC	CAWTLGQGIGYTF
-	TRBV5-1	-	TRBJ1-2	TGCGCCAGCAGCTTGGAAAGGCCTCTCTATGGCTACACCTTC	CASSLERPLYGYTF
-	TRBV5-8	TRBD1	TRBJ1-5	TGTGCCAGCAGCTTGCCCCCCGGGACAGGGGTCGTTCAGCCCCAGCATTTT	CASSLPPGTGVVQPQHF
-	TRBV19	TRBD1	TRBJ1-5	TGTGCCAGTAGGGGGACAGGGAATCAGCCCCAGCATTTT	CASRGTGNQPQHF
-	TRBV4-1	-	TRBJ2-7	TGCGCCAGCAGCTCCCGTGACGAGCAGTACTTC	CASSSRDEQYF
-	TRBV28	-	TRBJ2-6	TGTGCCAGCAGCCACGCGCTTGGACCCAGCGGGGCCAACGTCCTGACTTTC	CASSHALGPSGANVLTF
few	TRBV10-1	-	TRBJ1-4	TGCGCCAGCAGAACAGGGCAGGGAGATGAAAAACTGTTTTTT	CASRTGQGDEKLFF
-	TRBV2	-	TRBJ2-3	TGTGCCAGCAGTGAAGGGGGCCCCAGCACAGATACGCAGTATTTT	CASSEGGPSTDTQYF
-	TRBV28	TRBD1	TRBJ2-1	TGTGCCAGCCTGGGGGACAGGGGTAACAATGAGCAGTTCTTC	CASLGDRGNNEQFF
-	TRBV19	-	TRBJ2-6	TGTGCCAGTACCCTACGCCCAGGGATCTCTGGGGCCAACGTCCTGACTTTC	CASTLRPGISGANVLTF
few	TRBV28	-	TRBJ2-7	TGTGCCAGCAGTCCGCGCCCGGACAGTGCCTACGAGCAGTACTTC	CASSPRPDSAYEQYF
few	TRBV12-5	-	TRBJ2-1	TGTGCTAGTGGACCAACTTTCGGTGAGCAGTTCTTC	CASGPTFGEQFF
-	TRBV29-1	-	TRBJ1-2	TGCAGCGTTGAGGAAAGGGCGATGGTAGGCTACACCTTC	CSVEERAMVGYTF